The clone carrying this TCR beta chain appeared many times. The record originates from a study of early T cells in non-severe SARS-CoV-2 infection. Unique molecular identifiers were attached to individual cDNA molecules. TCRdb reprocessed the 5' RACE reads with MiXCR, giving one entry per CDR3 protein. The sample records around 60,000 distinct CDR3 sequences, roughly 13% being singletons. The CDR3 runs to 13 residues. Trimming took 7 bases from V and 4 from J, leaving 13 bases between them. This receptor was obtained from an adult who was a healthcare worker with PCR-confirmed SARS-CoV-2 infection or an uninfected control (not recorded which). Sequenced material: whole blood. V is TRBV12-3 or TRBV12-4 and J is TRBJ1-2, with D unresolved. The CDR3 nucleotides are TGTGCCAGCACCGGGGTCCTGGGCTATGGCTACACCTTC. Translating it yields CASTGVLGYGYTF.